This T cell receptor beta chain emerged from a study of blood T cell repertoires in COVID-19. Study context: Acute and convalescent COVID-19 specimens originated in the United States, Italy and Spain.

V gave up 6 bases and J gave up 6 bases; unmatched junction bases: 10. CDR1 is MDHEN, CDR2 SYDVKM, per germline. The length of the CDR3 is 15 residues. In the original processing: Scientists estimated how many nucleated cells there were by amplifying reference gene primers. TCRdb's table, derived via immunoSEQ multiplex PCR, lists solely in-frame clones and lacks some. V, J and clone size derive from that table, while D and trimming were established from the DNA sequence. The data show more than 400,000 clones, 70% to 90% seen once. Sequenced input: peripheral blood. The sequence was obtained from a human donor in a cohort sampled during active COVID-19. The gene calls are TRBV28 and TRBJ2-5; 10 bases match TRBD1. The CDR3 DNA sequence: TGTGCCAGCAGCCCCTCTAGGACAGGGGGTCAGACCCAGTACTTC. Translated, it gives CASSPSRTGGQTQYF.